Below are 17 T cell receptor beta chains sequenced from a single sample in a study of T cell responses to AZD1222 COVID-19 vaccine. Sequenced by immunoSEQ multiplex PCR; TCRdb stores in-frame clones only, minus some. The repertoire holds 110,000 to 150,000 clones, with 75% to 90% as singletons. The sample consisted of peripheral blood, taken on day 0 of AZD1222 vaccination. These receptor sequences come from an adult in good health.

This chain uses TRBV29-1 with TRBJ2-3, with D maybe TRBD2 (6 bases). CDR1 is SQVTM, CDR2 ANQGSEA, per germline. This CDR3 has 13 amino acids. V was trimmed by 3 bases and J by 0 bases, leaving 7 bases between them. This CDR3 is CSVERDSTDTQYF. The CDR3 DNA reads as TGCAGCGTTGAGCGGGACAGCACAGATACGCAGTATTTT.

The chain recombines TRBV6-5 with TRBJ2-7, with 8 bases identical to TRBD1. The CDR3 loop spans 15 amino acids. V shed 5 bases, J shed 4 bases, and the junction held 10 bases outside the gene matches. CDR1 and CDR2 (germline): MNHEY, SVGAGI. CDR3 nucleotides: TGTGCCAGCAGTCTATGGGACAGGCCCAGTTACGAGCAGTACTTC. Protein: CASSLWDRPSYEQYF.

This clone was detected a few times. This chain connects TRBV2 to TRBJ2-1; 13 bases fit TRBD2. CDR3 length equals 16 residues. Per the germline V gene, CDR1 is SNHLY and CDR2 is FYNNEI. V shed 3 bases, J shed 10 bases, and the junction held 9 bases outside the gene matches. CDR3 coding DNA: TGTGCCAGCAGTGACCCACTAGCGGGAGGGCCAGGAGAGCAGTTCTTC. Protein product: CASSDPLAGGPGEQFF.

This clone was detected only a few times. J is TRBJ1-6 and V is TRBV18; possibly TRBD1 for D (6 bases). Germline CDR1 KGHSH, CDR2 LQKENI. V lost 6 bases to trimming and J lost 0 bases, with 12 bases between them. The CDR3 sequence is 16 residues long. CDR3 protein: CASSPTGSSYNSPLHF. The DNA for the CDR3 is TGTGCCAGCTCCCCGACAGGAAGCTCCTATAATTCACCCCTCCACTTT.

The chain combines TRBV6-5 with TRBJ1-1; D remains unclear. This CDR3 region has 13 residues. The germline gives CDR1 MNHEY, CDR2 SVGAGI. Trimming took 6 bases from V and 1 from J, leaving 9 bases between them. The CDR3 loop reads CASRQPGNTEAFF. DNA of the CDR3: TGTGCCAGCAGACAGCCGGGGAACACTGAAGCTTTCTTT.

This clone was recorded only once. The chain carries TRBV6-6 and TRBJ2-2; D is perhaps TRBD1 (5 bases). The V gene lost 5 bases and the J gene lost 7 bases, with 11 bases spanning the gap. CDR1 is MNHNY, CDR2 SVGAGI, per germline (reference sequence). The CDR3 totals 13 residues. The CDR3 loop is CASSQSGIGELFF. CDR3 coding DNA: TGTGCCAGCAGTCAGTCAGGGATCGGGGAGCTGTTTTTT.

This clone occurred once. This chain links TRBV6-5 with TRBJ2-7; D is uncertain. CDR1 and CDR2 from the germline V gene are MNHEY and SVGAGI. The V and J ends lost 6 bases and 0 bases respectively, with 12 bases between them. This CDR3 has 14 residues. The CDR3 bases are TGTGCCAGCAGGAGAACGCTTCTCTCCTACGAGCAGTACTTC. Its protein product is CASRRTLLSYEQYF.

The chain couples TRBV15 to TRBJ2-3, with D maybe TRBD1 (5 bases). Between the trimmed V and J ends, which lost 4 bases and 6 bases, there was a span of 11 bases. The CDR3 extends over 13 amino acids. The V gene's germline CDR1 is LNHNV and CDR2 YYDKDF (reference sequence). This chain's CDR3 is CATSNRQTDTQYF. CDR3 coding DNA: TGTGCCACCAGCAACCGACAGACGGATACGCAGTATTTT.

The CDR3 spells CATSDTKQADRSGYTF. The CDR3 region has the DNA TGTGCCACCAGTGACACCAAACAGGCGGATCGGAGTGGCTACACCTTC. The V and J genes are TRBV24-1 and TRBJ1-2, with D perhaps TRBD1 (5 bases). V gave up 4 bases and J gave up 7 bases, with 21 bases separating them. This CDR3 has 16 residues. The V gene's germline CDR1 is KGHDR and CDR2 SFDVKD.

This sequence joins TRBV4-1 and TRBJ2-3; TRBD2 is a possible D gene (5 bases). The germline gives CDR1 MGHRA, CDR2 YSYEKL. This CDR3 region has 17 residues. Trimming took 4 bases from V and 3 from J, leaving 20 bases between them. The chain's CDR3 is CASSPPLALVKTDTQYF. The CDR3 bases are TGCGCCAGCAGCCCTCCTCTAGCATTAGTTAAAACAGATACGCAGTATTTT.

This clone has just a few counts. This rearrangement joins TRBV5-1 to TRBJ2-7, with 9 bases matching TRBD1. CDR1 and CDR2 from the germline V gene are SGHRS and YFSETQ. The CDR3 covers 15 residues. V gave up 3 bases and J gave up 4 bases; unmatched junction bases: 8. The CDR3 spells CASSSTTGGEYEQYF. The DNA for the CDR3 is TGCGCCAGCAGCTCGACAACAGGGGGCGAGTACGAGCAGTACTTC. Combining the CDR3 with reference TRBV5-1 and TRBJ2-7 gives the whole variable domain KAGVTQTPRYLIKTRGQQVTLSCSPISGHRSVSWYQQTPGQGLQFLFEYFSETQRNKGNFPGRFSGRQFSNSRSEMNVSTLELGDSALYLCASSSTTGGEYEQYFGPGTRLTVT.

The chain carries TRBV10-3 and TRBJ1-2; 12 bases agree with TRBD1. This CDR3 is built from 16 residues. V lost 3 bases and J lost 4; bases outside the gene matches: 6. The V gene's germline CDR1 is ENHRY and CDR2 SYGVKD. The CDR3 nucleotides read TGTGCCATCAGTGATTCCGGGACAGGGGGCTCCTATGGCTACACCTTC. It is translated as CAISDSGTGGSYGYTF.

The chain couples TRBV6-5 to TRBJ2-5; D possibly matches TRBD1 or TRBD2 (5 bases each). Trimming removed 2 bases at V and 2 bases at J, with 12 bases between. The CDR3 covers 15 residues. Germline CDR1 is MNHEY and CDR2 is SVGAGI. The CDR3 region is CASSYPSGGQETQYF. The CDR3 nucleotides are TGTGCCAGCAGTTACCCCTCTGGGGGTCAAGAGACCCAGTACTTC.

The chain has TRBV19 and TRBJ1-5; the D gene is possibly TRBD1 (5 bases). Trimming took 0 bases from V and 7 from J, leaving 16 bases between them. The CDR3 is 16 amino acids. CDR1 is LNHDA, CDR2 SQIVND, per germline (reference sequence). The CDR3 region is CASSIDLGTKIQPQHF. The CDR3 nucleotides are TGTGCCAGTAGTATAGACCTAGGGACCAAGATACAGCCCCAGCATTTT.

The rearrangement links TRBV6-6 to TRBJ1-3, with D perhaps matching TRBD1 (6 bases). V was cut by 6 bases and J by 4 bases, with 16 bases left in between. Germline CDR1 MNHNY, CDR2 SVGAGI (reference sequence). The CDR3 has 15 residues. The chain's CDR3 is CASRPTTGNGNTIYF. The CDR3 region has the DNA TGTGCCAGCAGACCGACCACAGGGAACGGAAACACCATATATTTT.

The chain joins TRBV19 to TRBJ1-1, with D perhaps matching TRBD1 (5 bases). Trimming took 6 bases from V and 1 from J, leaving 12 bases between them. The germline V gene has CDR1 LNHDA and CDR2 SQIVND (reference sequence). The CDR3 has 14 residues. CDR3 region: CASRRGHSNTEAFF. Here the CDR3 DNA reads TGTGCCAGTAGGAGAGGACACTCGAACACTGAAGCTTTCTTT. Filled out from reference TRBV19 and TRBJ1-1, the complete variable domain reads DGGITQSPKYLFRKEGQNVTLSCEQNLNHDAMYWYRQDPGQGLRLIYYSQIVNDFQKGDIAEGYSVSREKKESFPLTVTSAQKNPTAFYLCASRRGHSNTEAFFGQGTRLTVV.

The V call is TRBV2, the J call TRBJ2-6; D may correspond to TRBD1 or TRBD2 (5 bases each). CDR1 SNHLY and CDR2 FYNNEI come from the germline V gene. The CDR3 is 15 amino acids. V was trimmed by 4 bases and J by 0 bases, leaving 7 bases between them. The CDR3 reads CASSAGTSGANVLTF. The CDR3 DNA sequence: TGTGCCAGCAGTGCCGGGACCTCTGGGGCCAACGTCCTGACTTTC. Filled out from reference TRBV2 and TRBJ2-6, the complete variable domain reads EPEVTQTPSHQVTQMGQEVILRCVPISNHLYFYWYRQILGQKVEFLVSFYNNEISEKSEIFDDQFSVERPDGSNFTLKIRSTKLEDSAMYFCASSAGTSGANVLTFGAGSRLTVL.